This note documents a single T cell receptor (beta chain) sequence. The antigen remains unidentified. The data belong to a study of T cells in localized non-small cell lung cancer. Regarding the study as a whole: When the top 100 tumor clones were examined, a median around 50 of them also appeared in the adjacent lung, which was paired and uninvolved. The study sequenced only one region of the tumor. As a result, intratumor heterogeneity could not be excluded and remains possible. Uninvolved adjacent lung had more T cell clonality than any other tissue, topping tumor.

Profiled with immunoSEQ multiplex PCR; TCRdb holds only in-frame clones, not every one. The sample consists of 1,500 to 2,000 clones, around a quarter of them appearing once. This clonotype was sampled from a female donor at least 60 years old with stage I lung adenocarcinoma. This sample comprised normal lung tissue next to the tumor, obtained before any cancer treatment.

As DNA, the CDR3 is TGTGCCAGCAGTTTGCCCCCTACAGGGCAGTATGGCTACACCTTC. The encoded protein is CASSLPPTGQYGYTF. The genes are TRBV28 and TRBJ1-2; maybe TRBD1 (6 bases). V shed 3 bases and J shed 5 bases, with 16 bases lying between them. This CDR3 comprises 15 residues. Germline V lookup: CDR1 MDHEN, CDR2 SYDVKM.